Listed below are T cell receptor beta chains from one sample, sequenced in a study of cytomegalovirus exposure and HLA in healthy donors. Clones were read by immunoSEQ multiplex PCR, and TCRdb kept only the in-frame ones, dropping some. The table has roughly 140,000 clones, 68% seen once. What was sequenced was PBMCs. These receptors were obtained from a man aged 55 to 69 in good health and CMV-seronegative. The CDR3 runs from the conserved cysteine through the conserved F or W. The D gene is left open where the match is weak. Size tells how often a clone was seen (once, few, many) or the class of an expanded clone, and some rows leave it out.

CDR3aa	CDR3nt	v_gene	j_gene	d_gene	abundance
CASSDAVNYGYTF	TGTGCCAGCAGCGACGCAGTAAACTATGGCTACACCTTC	TRBV9	TRBJ1-2	.	.
CASSSSGATDTQYF	TGTGCCAGCAGCTCTAGCGGGGCCACAGATACGCAGTATTTT	TRBV28	TRBJ2-3	TRBD2	.
CASSAPTRSGELFF	TGTGCCAGCAGCGCCCCGACTAGGTCCGGGGAGCTGTTTTTT	TRBV9	TRBJ2-2	.	once
CASSQRGPGSNQPQHF	TGCGCCAGCAGCCAAAGGGGCCCCGGGAGCAATCAGCCCCAGCATTTT	TRBV4-1	TRBJ1-5	.	.
CASNLFRGQNTEAFF	TGTGCCAGCAACCTCTTTAGGGGACAGAACACTGAAGCTTTCTTT	TRBV7-2	TRBJ1-1	.	.
CASSDPGTGNTIYF	TGTGCCAGCAGTGATCCCGGGACTGGAAACACCATATATTTT	TRBV6-1	TRBJ1-3	.	.
CASRSPGENTEELFF	TGTGCCAGCAGGAGCCCCGGGGAGAACACCGAGGAGCTGTTTTTT	TRBV28	TRBJ2-2	.	.
CASSKTGYEQYF	TGCGCCAGCAGCAAGACGGGCTACGAGCAGTACTTC	TRBV5-1	TRBJ2-7	.	.
CASSRYRVSTDTQYF	TGTGCCAGCAGCCGATACAGGGTTAGCACAGATACGCAGTATTTT	TRBV5-6	TRBJ2-3	.	.
CASSFDPYGRNEQFF	TGTGCCAGCAGCTTCGATCCCTATGGTCGGAATGAGCAGTTCTTC	TRBV5-4	TRBJ2-1	.	once
CASSMRVDTGELFF	TGTGCCAGTAGTATGAGGGTGGACACCGGGGAGCTGTTTTTT	TRBV19	TRBJ2-2	.	.
CASSVDSRYGYTF	TGTGCCAGCAGCGTAGACAGCAGATATGGCTACACCTTC	TRBV9	TRBJ1-2	.	.
CASSLGRTGANTGELFF	TGTGCCAGCAGCTTGGGGCGGACAGGAGCGAACACCGGGGAGCTGTTTTTT	TRBV5-4	TRBJ2-2	TRBD1	once
CASLPAGYTEAFF	TGTGCCAGCCTCCCTGCGGGGTACACTGAAGCTTTCTTT	TRBV6-5	TRBJ1-1	.	.
CASSSVAGVDEQFF	TGTGCCAGCAGTTCAGTTGCGGGAGTGGATGAGCAGTTCTTC	TRBV6-5	TRBJ2-1	TRBD2	few
CASSAGQGALRTEAFF	TGTGCCAGCAGTGCCGGACAGGGGGCTTTAAGGACTGAAGCTTTCTTT	TRBV6-1	TRBJ1-1	TRBD1	.
CASSLRAGGETQYF	TGTGCCAGCAGCCTCAGGGCTGGGGGGGAGACCCAGTACTTC	TRBV7-2	TRBJ2-5	.	.
CASSLVSYEQYF	TGTGCCAGCAGTTTAGTGTCGTACGAGCAGTACTTC	TRBV28	TRBJ2-7	.	few
CASSKVQTGNYGYTF	TGTGCCAGCAGCAAAGTTCAGACAGGGAACTATGGCTACACCTTC	TRBV27	TRBJ1-2	TRBD1	.
CASSLTGGRLDTQYF	TGTGCCAGCAGCCTCACAGGGGGGAGGCTAGATACGCAGTATTTT	TRBV7-2	TRBJ2-3	TRBD1	.
CASSIWQNEKLFF	TGTGCCAGTAGTATTTGGCAGAATGAAAAACTGTTTTTT	TRBV19	TRBJ1-4	.	.
CASSPTGQGRDEAFF	TGTGCCAGCAGTCCTACGGGACAGGGGCGTGATGAAGCTTTCTTT	TRBV27	TRBJ1-1	TRBD1	.
CASSQDVQGGTDTQYF	TGTGCCAGCAGCCAAGATGTGCAGGGAGGTACAGATACGCAGTATTTT	TRBV4-2	TRBJ2-3	.	few
CASSLGGQSYGYTF	TGTGCCAGCAGCTTAGGGGGACAGTCTTATGGCTACACCTTC	TRBV11-2	TRBJ1-2	TRBD1	.
CAWSVLGVSNQPQHF	TGTGCCTGGAGTGTACTCGGGGTTAGCAATCAGCCCCAGCATTTT	TRBV30	TRBJ1-5	.	.
CSVEDRSGRSYEQYF	TGCAGCGTTGAAGATCGTAGCGGGAGATCCTACGAGCAGTACTTC	TRBV29-1	TRBJ2-7	TRBD2	few
CASSQTGLSSGANVLTF	TGCGCCAGCAGCCAGACAGGACTCAGCTCTGGGGCCAACGTCCTGACTTTC	TRBV4-1	TRBJ2-6	.	.
CASSFPGLHEQYF	TGTGCCAGCAGTTTCCCCGGACTGCACGAGCAGTACTTC	TRBV27	TRBJ2-7	.	few
CASSPYSTGTSGSDEQFF	TGTGCCAGCAGCCCTTATTCTACCGGGACTAGCGGGTCTGATGAGCAGTTCTTC	TRBV7-3	TRBJ2-1	TRBD2	.
CASSLTSGRTGELFF	TGTGCCAGCAGCTTAACTAGCGGGAGGACCGGGGAGCTGTTTTTT	TRBV5-4	TRBJ2-2	TRBD2	.
CASSWGTATDTQYF	TGTGCCAGCAGCTGGGGGACAGCCACAGATACGCAGTATTTT	TRBV7-9	TRBJ2-3	TRBD1	.
CAISFITEPKPNNYGYTF	TGTGCCATCAGTTTTATCACAGAGCCCAAGCCGAATAACTATGGCTACACCTTC	TRBV10-3	TRBJ1-2	.	.
CASSLNSGSSYNEQFF	TGTGCCAGCAGCTTAAATAGCGGGTCGTCCTACAATGAGCAGTTCTTC	TRBV7-3	TRBJ2-1	TRBD2	few
CASRTGTSRNEQFF	TGTGCCAGCAGAACCGGGACTAGCCGCAATGAGCAGTTCTTC	TRBV6-5	TRBJ2-1	TRBD2	.
CASSWGVAGEQFF	TGTGCCAGCAGTTGGGGGGTAGCTGGGGAGCAGTTCTTC	TRBV7-9	TRBJ2-1	.	once
CAWSGYRDEQFF	TGTGCCTGGAGTGGATACAGGGATGAGCAGTTCTTC	TRBV30	TRBJ2-1	.	few
CASGLAGAETQYF	TGTGCCAGCGGCCTAGCGGGGGCCGAGACCCAGTACTTC	TRBV6-6	TRBJ2-5	TRBD2	.
CACFRGGADNEQFF	TGTGCCTGCTTTAGGGGAGGAGCTGACAATGAGCAGTTCTTC	TRBV2	TRBJ2-1	.	.
CASSTGQYGYTF	TGTGCCAGCAGCACCGGACAGTATGGCTACACCTTC	TRBV28	TRBJ1-2	.	.
CASSLPPTEDYEQYF	TGTGCCAGCAGTTTGCCCCCGACAGAAGACTACGAGCAGTACTTC	TRBV28	TRBJ2-7	.	.
CASSQETQGGDNEQFF	TGTGCCAGCAGCCAAGAAACACAGGGGGGAGACAATGAGCAGTTCTTC	TRBV4-2	TRBJ2-1	TRBD1	.
CAWSRTNSGTGEAFF	TGTGCCTGGAGCCGAACGAACTCCGGGACAGGGGAAGCTTTCTTT	TRBV30	TRBJ1-1	TRBD1	few
CASSLTPTSGRETPCEQFF	TGTGCCAGCAGCTTAACCCCGACTAGCGGGAGGGAAACCCCGTGTGAGCAGTTCTTC	TRBV7-9	TRBJ2-1	TRBD2	.
CASSPTGGPDTGELFF	TGTGCCAGCTCCCCGACGGGAGGGCCCGACACCGGGGAGCTGTTTTTT	TRBV18	TRBJ2-2	TRBD2	.
CAISESTENSNQPQHF	TGTGCCATCAGTGAGTCTACAGAAAATAGCAATCAGCCCCAGCATTTT	TRBV10-3	TRBJ1-5	.	.
CASSYSGGFNEKLFF	TGTGCCAGCAGTTACTCAGGGGGATTTAATGAAAAACTGTTTTTT	TRBV6-5	TRBJ1-4	.	.
CASSLVVTGTGNTIYF	TGTGCCAGCAGCTTGGTTGTGACAGGGACTGGAAACACCATATATTTT	TRBV5-6	TRBJ1-3	TRBD1	once
CASSGISTGELFF	TGTGCCAGCTCAGGTATCAGCACCGGGGAGCTGTTTTTT	TRBV18	TRBJ2-2	.	few
CASSESGDRGRPDTQYF	TGCGCCAGCAGTGAGTCTGGGGACAGGGGGCGACCAGATACGCAGTATTTT	TRBV10-1	TRBJ2-3	TRBD1	few
CASSLQENTEAFF	TGTGCCAGCAGCCTCCAGGAGAACACTGAAGCTTTCTTT	TRBV9	TRBJ1-1	.	.
CASSWSGSSYNEQFF	TGTGCCAGCAGCTGGAGCGGGAGTTCCTACAATGAGCAGTTCTTC	TRBV7-2	TRBJ2-1	TRBD2	.
CASSAQGRPHF	TGTGCCAGCAGCGCTCAGGGGCGGCCCCACTTT	TRBV2	TRBJ1-6	.	.
CASVPAAGTGVSYEQYF	TGTGCCAGTGTCCCAGCCGCCGGGACAGGGGTCTCCTACGAGCAGTACTTC	TRBV19	TRBJ2-7	TRBD1	.
CASSPGDRVNTEAFF	TGTGCCAGCAGCCCGGGGGACAGGGTGAACACTGAAGCTTTCTTT	TRBV5-8	TRBJ1-1	TRBD1	.
CSVAEGAGGSQPQHF	TGCAGCGTCGCCGAGGGGGCAGGGGGTTCCCAGCCCCAGCATTTT	TRBV29-1	TRBJ1-5	TRBD1	.
CASSSIQGGAFF	TGTGCCAGCAGTTCCATTCAGGGTGGGGCTTTCTTT	TRBV6-5	TRBJ1-1	.	.
CASRSGARGYGYTF	TGTGCCAGCAGATCAGGGGCGCGCGGCTATGGCTACACCTTC	TRBV6-6	TRBJ1-2	.	.
CASSLLDRGAYGYTF	TGTGCCAGCAGCTTGTTGGACAGGGGAGCCTATGGCTACACCTTC	TRBV7-9	TRBJ1-2	TRBD1	.